The 14 T cell receptor beta chains below come from one sample, sequenced in a study of T cells in Graves' hyperthyroidism and ophthalmopathy. Amplification yielded TCR beta CDR3 regions, with RNA transcripts as the source. Researchers ran a first-round RT-PCR on the TCR CDR3 using the HTBI primer set. In TCRdb, the multiplex PCR reads were re-called with MiXCR into one record per CDR3 protein. This repertoire shows hundreds of thousands of distinct CDR3 sequences, around 15% found once; its top ten account for approximately 13%. The sequenced sample consisted of blood. The receptors stem from a woman between 50 and 59 years old with Graves' ophthalmopathy.

A note on this clonotype: A much larger clone sits a single nucleotide away, making a read error possible. The chain couples TRBV7-2 to TRBJ2-7; maybe TRBD1 (6 bases). CDR3 length equals 11 residues. CDR1 is SGHTA, CDR2 FQGNSA, per germline. The CDR3 protein is CNRERCDEQHF. CDR3 nucleotide sequence: TGTAACAGGGAAAGGTGTGACGAGCAGCACTTC.

This clonotype was detected only a few times. J is TRBJ2-3 and V is TRBV20-1; 12 bases fit TRBD2. CDR3 length equals 16 residues. CDR1 is DFQATT, CDR2 SNEGSKA, per germline (reference sequence). V lost 6 bases to trimming and J lost 2 bases; unmatched junction nucleotides: 9. Here the CDR3 reads CSAQTSGRVLTDTQYF. The DNA for the CDR3 is TGCAGTGCGCAGACTAGCGGGAGAGTACTCACAGATACGCAGTATTTT.

The rearrangement uses TRBV11-3 and TRBJ1-2; TRBD1 matches 9 bases. Trimming took 5 bases from V and 4 from J; bases not matched to a gene: 8. CDR1 SGHNT and CDR2 YENEEA come from the germline V gene. The CDR3 is 15 amino acids. CDR3 region: CASSPDRGNFYGYTF. The CDR3 DNA reads TGTGCCAGCAGCCCGGACAGGGGCAATTTCTATGGCTACACCTTC.

This chain links TRBV12-3 or TRBV12-4 with TRBJ2-7, with 12 bases aligning to TRBD1. The V gene end was trimmed by 2 bases and the J gene end by 4 bases; junction bases not matched to a gene: 9. CDR3 length equals 17 residues. CDR3 residues: CASSLILRDRGQYEQYF. The DNA of the CDR3 is TGTGCCAGCAGTTTAATTTTAAGGGACAGGGGGCAGTACGAGCAGTACTTC.

The sample holds many counts of this clonotype. CDR3 protein: CASSLLRGTPQHF. The CDR3 DNA reads TGTGCCAGCAGCTTGCTCCGGGGAACGCCCCAGCATTTT. The chain links TRBV5-8 to TRBJ1-5; D gene ambiguous. The length of the CDR3 is 13 residues. Germline lookup yields CDR1 SGHTS and CDR2 YDEGEE. V was trimmed by 1 base and J by 9 bases, leaving 11 bases between them.

This clonotype was recorded a few times. The V and J genes are TRBV10-3 and TRBJ2-7, with 11 nucleotides matching TRBD2. Unmatched junction bases numbered 11, after V lost 4 bases and J lost 0 bases. The length of the CDR3 is 18 residues. Germline V lookup: CDR1 ENHRY, CDR2 SYGVKD. This chain's CDR3 is CAISAWLAGGTSSYEQYF. The CDR3 DNA is TGTGCCATCAGTGCTTGGCTAGCGGGAGGAACAAGCTCCTACGAGCAGTACTTC.

The gene calls are TRBV18 and TRBJ2-5, with D possibly TRBD2 on 5 matching bases. Germline CDR1 reads KGHSH; CDR2 reads LQKENI. V lost 3 bases and J 9 bases, leaving 20 bases between the germline ends. The CDR3 is 15 amino acids. CDR3 nucleotide sequence: TGTGCCAGCTCACCGGAGGACCGCCCTTCTCGGTCCCAGTACTTC. It specifies CASSPEDRPSRSQYF.

This clonotype was seen repeatedly, ten times or more. The chain has TRBV14 and TRBJ2-1; the match to TRBD2 covers 10 bases. There are 16 residues in the CDR3. CDR1 and CDR2 (germline): SGHDN, FVKESK. J lost 6 bases, V lost 3 bases, and 8 bases had no gene match. The CDR3 DNA reads TGTGCCAGCAGCCAGCCCCTAGCGGGAGTAGTCAATGAGCAGTTCTTC. Translating it yields CASSQPLAGVVNEQFF.

The V gene is TRBV6-5, the J gene TRBJ1-4; no firm D call. The CDR3 sequence is 15 residues long. The germline V gene has CDR1 MNHEY and CDR2 SVGAGI. V lost 0 bases to trimming and J lost 7 bases, with 12 bases between them. The CDR3 here is CASSYSNSRTEKLFF. CDR3 in DNA: TGTGCCAGCAGTTACTCGAATTCCAGGACTGAAAAACTGTTTTTT.

This clonotype has ten or more counts. The rearrangement joins TRBV24-1 to TRBJ2-5, with D maybe TRBD1 (7 bases). Germline V gene lookup returns CDR1 KGHDR and CDR2 SFDVKD. The CDR3 runs 16 residues. The V end lost 3 bases, the J end lost 4 bases, and 17 bases lay between the germline ends. The CDR3 region is CATSDAGQPGIETQYF. The CDR3 DNA reads as TGTGCCACCAGTGATGCGGGACAGCCAGGGATAGAGACCCAGTACTTC.

The sample holds many counts of this clonotype. V is TRBV12-3 or TRBV12-4 and J is TRBJ2-3; 7 bases align to TRBD2. The CDR3 extends over 16 amino acids. V was pared by 3 bases and J by 4 bases, with 10 bases of the junction left unmatched. CDR3 sequence reads: CASSFFGEGLSDTQYF. In DNA form, the CDR3 reads TGTGCCAGCAGTTTTTTCGGGGAGGGACTATCAGATACGCAGTATTTT.

This clonotype was seen many times. The V gene is TRBV3-1, the J gene TRBJ1-1; D is perhaps TRBD1 (6 bases). V was shortened by 0 bases and J by 5 bases, with 13 bases between the two germline ends. Germline V lookup: CDR1 LGHDT, CDR2 YNNKEL (reference sequence). CDR3 length equals 15 residues. CDR3 residues: CASSQEFPGVTEAFF. The CDR3 DNA reads as TGTGCCAGCAGCCAAGAGTTTCCAGGGGTGACTGAAGCTTTCTTT. Based on the CDR3 plus reference TRBV3-1 and TRBJ1-1, the full variable domain is DTAVSQTPKYLVTQMGNDKSIKCEQNLGHDTMYWYKQDSKKFLKIMFSYNNKELIINETVPNRFSPKSPDKAHLNLHINSLELGDSAVYFCASSQEFPGVTEAFFGQGTRLTVV.

The chain carries TRBV19 and TRBJ1-5; 8 bases match TRBD1. Trimming at V came to 3 bases and at J to 0 bases, leaving 4 bases not matched to a gene. The CDR3 runs 16 residues. Germline assignment: CDR1 LNHDA and CDR2 SQIVND (reference sequence). The CDR3 loop reads CASSIVTGGSNQPQHF. The CDR3 DNA reads TGTGCCAGTAGTATTGTCACAGGGGGTAGCAATCAGCCCCAGCATTTT.

This clonotype was observed at least ten times. V gene TRBV24-1 combines with J gene TRBJ1-2; the D gene is possibly TRBD1 (5 bases). V gave up 5 bases and J gave up 7 bases, with 22 bases separating them. The CDR3 runs to 16 residues. Looked up from germline, CDR1 is KGHDR and CDR2 is SFDVKD. The CDR3 region has the DNA TGTGCCACCAGTGCAAGTACAGGAATCATTGGCTCTGGCTACACCTTC. It specifies CATSASTGIIGSGYTF.